Listed here are 25 T cell receptor beta chains from one sample, sequenced in a study of identical twins. TCRdb passed the 5' RACE reads through MiXCR, listing each CDR3 protein once. The sample includes under 350,000 distinct CDR3 sequences, more than 8% of them seen just once. In addition, the sample was reused for a study of yellow fever vaccine responses in identical twins.

Specimen: CD8+ T cells sorted from blood. These receptors were collected from a woman aged 18-29 years in good health.

The V call is TRBV20-1, the J call TRBJ2-2; 7 bases are a match to TRBD2. This CDR3 comprises 18 residues. CDR1 and CDR2 (germline): DFQATT, SNEGSKA (reference sequence). Losses at the gene ends were 0 bases for V and 0 bases for J; bases not matched to a gene: 10. This CDR3 is CSARDLLASGANTGELFF. Written as DNA, the CDR3 is TGCAGTGCTAGAGATCTTTTGGCTAGCGGAGCGAACACCGGGGAGCTGTTTTTT.

There are a few counts of this clonotype. This rearrangement joins TRBV20-1 to TRBJ2-3; the D call may be TRBD1 or TRBD2 (6 bases each). Germline V gene lookup returns CDR1 DFQATT and CDR2 SNEGSKA (reference sequence). The CDR3 loop spans 12 amino acids. V was pared by 6 bases and J by 6 bases, with 13 bases between. CDR3 DNA: TGCAGTGCCGCGAGGGGGGAGGATACGCAGTATTTT. It translates to CSAARGEDTQYF.

V and J are TRBV7-8 and TRBJ2-3; 12 bases line up with TRBD2. V shed 6 bases, J shed 0 bases, and the junction held 4 bases outside the gene matches. The CDR3 runs 16 residues. Germline V gene lookup returns CDR1 SGHVS and CDR2 FQNEAQ. DNA for the CDR3: TGTGCCAGCAGATCTAGCGGGGGGGCTAGCACAGATACGCAGTATTTT. Translation: CASRSSGGASTDTQYF.

The J gene is TRBJ2-7, the V gene TRBV29-1, with unresolved D. V lost 7 bases, J lost 5 bases, and 15 bases lay in between. This CDR3 region has 12 residues. Looked up from germline, CDR1 is SQVTM and CDR2 is ANQGSEA. The CDR3 is CSGIGLAHEQYF. CDR3 sequence (DNA): TGCAGCGGTATCGGGCTGGCCCACGAGCAGTACTTC.

This clonotype was counted at least ten times. The genes are TRBV20-1 and TRBJ2-2; D is undetermined. CDR3 size: 11 residues. Trimming pared 6 bases from V and 4 bases from J, leaving 6 bases between. CDR1 is DFQATT and CDR2 is SNEGSKA in the germline V gene (reference sequence). The CDR3 nucleotides read TGCAGTGCCGCCTTCACCGGGGAGCTGTTTTTT. Translated, it gives CSAAFTGELFF.

The genes are TRBV7-3 and TRBJ2-3; 8 nucleotides align to TRBD1. The CDR3 runs to 13 residues. Germline lookup yields CDR1 SGHTA and CDR2 FQGTGA. The ends lost 6 bases at V and 13 bases at J; junction bases unmatched: 12. The CDR3 loop reads CASRTEGDRRKYF. The CDR3 DNA follows: TGTGCCAGCAGAACGGAGGGGGACAGGAGGAAGTATTTT.

V and J are TRBV20-1 and TRBJ2-1; D may correspond to TRBD1 or TRBD2 (5 bases each). This CDR3 comprises 15 residues. Germline CDR1 DFQATT, CDR2 SNEGSKA (reference sequence). The V and J ends lost 1 base and 3 bases respectively, with 13 bases between them. The CDR3 region is CSARVPGTDYNEQFF. DNA for the CDR3: TGCAGTGCTAGAGTCCCCGGGACCGACTACAATGAGCAGTTCTTC.

V usage is TRBV6-2 or TRBV6-3 and J usage is TRBJ2-2; D perhaps matches TRBD2 (5 bases). V lost 3 bases to trimming and J lost 6 bases, with 11 bases between them. This CDR3 region has 14 residues. The germline gives CDR1 MNHEY, CDR2 SVGEGT. CDR3 in amino acids: CASSYVASAGELFF. Here the CDR3 DNA reads TGTGCCAGCAGTTATGTAGCGTCGGCCGGGGAGCTGTTTTTT.

This clonotype was recorded a few times. This CDR3 fails to terminate in the conserved phenylalanine or tryptophan, so it likely reflects a read error. It is unclear where the CDR3 begins or ends on the DNA, so no DNA is shown, and the CDR3 is as TCRdb lists it. The chain uses TRBV28 and TRBJ2-5; the table's TRBD1 call for D was not verified on the DNA. Germline CDR1 is MDHEN and CDR2 is SYDVKM. The length of the CDR3 is 13 amino acids, counting both ends. The CDR3 reads CASSFPGTGGGLL.

This chain connects TRBV9 to TRBJ2-1; no clear D. The germline V gene encodes CDR1 SGDLS and CDR2 YYNGEE. V lost 1 base, J lost 7 bases, and 6 bases lay in between. This CDR3 spans 12 amino acids. CDR3 region: CASSVIGNEQFF. Here the CDR3 DNA reads TGTGCCAGCAGCGTAATAGGGAATGAGCAGTTCTTC.

This clonotype showed up many times. The CDR3 loop is CASSPGKNIQYF. The CDR3 DNA reads as TGTGCCAGCAGCCCGGGGAAAAACATTCAGTACTTC. The chain uses TRBV7-9 and TRBJ2-4, with D maybe TRBD2 (5 bases). The CDR3 extends over 12 amino acids. V lost 5 bases, J lost 4 bases, and 6 bases lay in between. The V gene's germline CDR1 is SEHNR and CDR2 FQNEAQ (reference sequence).

The rearrangement joins TRBV28 to TRBJ2-7; 7 nucleotides agree with TRBD2. V lost 6 bases, J lost 4 bases, and 15 bases stayed unmatched. Germline CDR1 reads MDHEN; CDR2 reads SYDVKM. The CDR3 sequence is 16 residues long. CDR3 loop: CASSPGGRLAPYEQYF. CDR3 nucleotides: TGTGCCAGCAGCCCCGGCGGGCGACTAGCTCCGTACGAGCAGTACTTC.

This clonotype was seen only a few times. The chain uses TRBV30 and TRBJ2-1; 8 bases match TRBD2. The trim removed 4 bases at V and 3 bases at J, leaving 8 bases unmatched. This CDR3 comprises 15 residues. The germline gives CDR1 GTSNPN, CDR2 SVGIG (reference sequence). CDR3 sequence: CAWTGGREGYNEQFF. The DNA of the CDR3 is TGTGCCTGGACGGGAGGGAGGGAAGGCTACAATGAGCAGTTCTTC. Drawing the rest from reference TRBV30 and TRBJ2-1, the complete variable domain is SQTIHQWPATLVQPVGSPLSLECTVEGTSNPNLYWYRQAAGRGLQLLFYSVGIGQISSEVPQNLSASRPQDRQFILSSKKLLLSDSGFYLCAWTGGREGYNEQFFGPGTRLTVL.

The chain combines TRBV7-9 with TRBJ2-7; D not resolved. The V gene's germline CDR1 is SEHNR and CDR2 FQNEAQ (reference sequence). CDR3 length: 13 amino acids. Trimming removed 5 bases from V and 4 bases from J, with 12 bases in between. The CDR3 DNA follows: TGTGCCAGCAGCCAATCGACTGGATACGAGCAGTACTTC. This sequence encodes CASSQSTGYEQYF.

Only a few counts were recorded for this clonotype. The chain has TRBV4-3 and TRBJ1-4, with TRBD1 as a possible D gene (5 bases). The CDR3 runs to 17 residues. Trimming removed 0 bases from V and 3 bases from J, with 14 bases in between. CDR1 is LGHNA and CDR2 is YSLEER in the germline V gene. The CDR3 coding sequence is TGCGCCAGCAGCCAAGATCAAATCGGGGGAGCTAATGAAAAACTGTTTTTT. Translating it yields CASSQDQIGGANEKLFF.

The chain has TRBV4-2 and TRBJ2-7; 13 nucleotides line up with TRBD2. Germline loops: CDR1 LGHNA, CDR2 YNFKEQ. The J segment lost 0 bases and the V segment lost 0 bases, leaving 2 bases of the junction unmatched. CDR3 length: 17 amino acids. In nucleotides, the CDR3 is TGTGCCAGCAGCCAAGAGACTAGCGGGGGGACCTCCTACGAGCAGTACTTC. Its translation: CASSQETSGGTSYEQYF.

The sample holds many counts of this clonotype. The chain is built from TRBV13 and TRBJ1-1; 10 nucleotides agree with TRBD1. The J segment lost 11 bases and the V segment lost 8 bases, leaving 8 bases of the junction unmatched. The V gene's germline CDR1 is PRHDT and CDR2 FYEKMQ (reference sequence). The CDR3 covers 12 residues. The CDR3 protein is CASDRGQRGAFF. CDR3 nucleotides: TGTGCCAGCGACAGGGGGCAAAGGGGGGCTTTCTTT.

This clonotype came up many times. V gene TRBV10-3 combines with J gene TRBJ2-7, with 8 bases fitting TRBD1. V shed 3 bases, J shed 0 bases, and the junction held 7 bases outside the gene matches. The V gene's germline CDR1 is ENHRY and CDR2 SYGVKD. The length of the CDR3 is 16 residues. The CDR3 coding sequence is TGTGCCATCAGTGACCCGGTGGACAGGGCCTCCTACGAGCAGTACTTC. This sequence encodes CAISDPVDRASYEQYF.

J is TRBJ1-1 and V is TRBV7-9; 7 bases are shared with TRBD1. J gave up 1 base and V 2 bases, and 10 bases lay outside the gene matches. This CDR3 comprises 17 residues. Germline assignment: CDR1 SEHNR and CDR2 FQNEAQ (reference sequence). The CDR3 region is CASSLRGTEETNTEAFF. The DNA for the CDR3 is TGTGCCAGCAGCTTAAGGGGGACAGAAGAAACGAACACTGAAGCTTTCTTT.

This clonotype was picked up many times. This chain links TRBV12-3 or TRBV12-4 with TRBJ2-7, with a possible D match to TRBD1 (7 bases). This CDR3 comprises 11 residues. Trimming stripped 10 bases from V and 6 bases from J, with 13 bases between. CDR3 amino acids: CAIQGGSEQYF. CDR3 nucleotide sequence: TGTGCCATCCAGGGGGGAAGCGAGCAGTACTTC.

This clonotype occurred many times. V and J are TRBV9 and TRBJ2-1; maybe TRBD2 (6 bases). CDR1 is SGDLS and CDR2 is YYNGEE in the germline V gene. Trimming cost V 3 bases and J 8 bases, with 12 bases left between them. CDR3 length equals 13 residues. CDR3 amino acids: CASSAPLAYEQFF. In DNA form, the CDR3 reads TGTGCCAGCAGCGCCCCGCTAGCGTATGAGCAGTTCTTC.

This clonotype was seen many times. For the CDR3, the DNA is TGTGCCAGCAGCTCCTTTTACCTGTCGTATGGGGGCACAGATACGCAGTATTTT. It translates to CASSSFYLSYGGTDTQYF. The V and J genes are TRBV7-8 and TRBJ2-3; D is uncertain. CDR3 size: 18 residues. CDR1 is SGHVS, CDR2 FQNEAQ, per germline. Trimming shortened V by 4 bases and J by 1 base, and 21 bases separated the two germline ends. Looking up the rest from reference TRBV7-8 and TRBJ2-3 gives the full variable domain: GAGVSQSPRYKVAKRGQDVALRCDPISGHVSLFWYQQALGQGPEFLTYFQNEAQLDKSGLPSDRFFAERPEGSVSTLKIQRTQQEDSAVYLCASSSFYLSYGGTDTQYFGPGTRLTVL.

This clonotype has more than one count but fewer than ten. V usage is TRBV10-2 and J usage is TRBJ2-3; D may be TRBD2 (5 bases). V dropped 4 bases and J dropped 1 base, with 9 bases sitting between them. Germline V gene lookup returns CDR1 WSHSY and CDR2 SAAADI. The CDR3 has 14 amino acids. CDR3 in DNA: TGCGCCAGCAGTGGTCAGGAGGGCACAGATACGCAGTATTTT. Protein: CASSGQEGTDTQYF.

This clonotype showed up just a few times. The junction differs from germline at one of its ends, possibly a read error. The chain joins TRBV20-1 to TRBJ2-4; no reliable D call. CDR1 is DFQATT and CDR2 is SNEGSKA in the germline V gene (reference sequence). The CDR3 has 17 residues. CDR3 amino acids: CCARAHPIGPPKNIQYF. The CDR3 DNA follows: TGCTGTGCTAGAGCTCATCCCATCGGCCCCCCCAAAAACATTCAGTACTTC.

The chain is built from TRBV28 and TRBJ2-7; 7 bases agree with TRBD1. The V gene end was trimmed by 5 bases and the J gene end by 0 bases; junction bases not matched to a gene: 10. Germline V gene sequence: CDR1 MDHEN, CDR2 SYDVKM. CDR3 length: 16 residues. The CDR3 region has the DNA TGTGCCAGCAGTATTCACCGGGACAGAGTCTCCTACGAGCAGTACTTC. This translates into CASSIHRDRVSYEQYF.